This T cell receptor beta chain originates from a study of long-term antiretroviral therapy in people with HIV. Findings and limits, study-wide: With ART, diversity went up but was still lower than in transplant donor controls. The clones with expansion before ART were dominant in the repertoire at all time points.

The germline V gene encodes CDR1 ENHRY and CDR2 SYGVKD. This CDR3 comprises 14 residues. V lost 10 bases and J lost 4, with 17 bases in between. Survey level was the resolution at which the v3.0 immunoSEQ assay ran. What sequencing targeted per sample was 40,000-50,000 T-cell genomes. TCRdb keeps only in-frame clones here, not all; method: immunoSEQ multiplex PCR. The sample yields approximately 26,000 clones, over 80% seen once. As regards this clone: The antigen remains unidentified.

Ahead of DNA extraction, samples held roughly 0.85-11 million cryopreserved PBMC each. The origin of this receptor is a man aged 18 to 29 with HIV. The material sequenced was unsorted PBMCs, taken 0.4 years after starting antiretroviral therapy. The J gene is TRBJ2-1, the V gene TRBV10-3; D possibly corresponds to TRBD1 (6 bases). This CDR3 is CATKQGRPYNEQFF. CDR3 in DNA: TGTGCCACTAAACAGGGAAGGCCTTACAATGAGCAGTTCTTC.